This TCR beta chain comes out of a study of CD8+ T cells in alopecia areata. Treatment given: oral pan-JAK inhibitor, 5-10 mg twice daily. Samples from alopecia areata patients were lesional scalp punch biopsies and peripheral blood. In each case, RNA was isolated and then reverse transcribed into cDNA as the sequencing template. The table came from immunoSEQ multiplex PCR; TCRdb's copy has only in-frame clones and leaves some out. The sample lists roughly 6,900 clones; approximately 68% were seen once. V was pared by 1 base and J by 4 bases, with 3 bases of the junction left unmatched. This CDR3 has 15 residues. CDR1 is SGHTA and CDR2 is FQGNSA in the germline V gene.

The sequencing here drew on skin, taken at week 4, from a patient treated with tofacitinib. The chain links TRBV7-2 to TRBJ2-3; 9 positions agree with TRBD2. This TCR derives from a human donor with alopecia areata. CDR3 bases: TGTGCCAGCAGCTTAGGCGGGGGGGCCCCAGATACGCAGTATTTT. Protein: CASSLGGGAPDTQYF.